These 16 T cell receptor beta chains were all obtained from the same sample, sequenced in a study of technical replicates of blood from a few donors. Clones were read by immunoSEQ multiplex PCR, and TCRdb kept only the in-frame ones, dropping some. The table includes roughly 100,000 clones, roughly 94% detected once. The sample comprised T cells isolated from PBMCs. All receptors come from a human donor in good health.

The chain links TRBV7-3 to TRBJ1-2; D may be TRBD1 (5 bases). The CDR3 has 17 amino acids. Germline V gives CDR1 SGHTA, CDR2 FQGTGA. Trimming removed 0 bases at V and 4 bases at J, with 18 bases between. CDR3 sequence: CASSLTGQGPPGYGYTF. For the CDR3, the DNA is TGTGCCAGCAGCTTAACGGGGCAGGGTCCCCCCGGCTATGGCTACACCTTC.

The rearrangement links TRBV27 to TRBJ2-1, with unresolved D. The germline V gene has CDR1 MNHEY and CDR2 SMNVEV (reference sequence). The CDR3 contains 14 residues. The ends were cut back, 5 bases at V and 4 bases at J, with 12 bases in the middle. The CDR3 bases are TGTGCCAGCAGTATACTCCCAAAGTACAATGAGCAGTTCTTC. Amino acids: CASSILPKYNEQFF.

The gene calls are TRBV4-2 and TRBJ1-2; D uncertain. Germline loops: CDR1 LGHNA, CDR2 YNFKEQ. The CDR3 runs 13 residues. Between the trimmed V and J ends, which lost 3 bases and 7 bases, there was a span of 12 bases. CDR3 loop: CASSQSDEAGYTF. CDR3 nucleotide sequence: TGTGCCAGCAGCCAGAGCGACGAGGCTGGCTACACCTTC.

This chain joins TRBV5-4 and TRBJ2-7; D possibly corresponds to TRBD1 (5 bases). CDR3 length: 14 amino acids. V was cut by 2 bases and J by 5 bases, with 14 bases left in between. CDR1 is SGHNT and CDR2 is YYREEE in the germline V gene (reference sequence). The CDR3 sequence is CASSFDSTFDEQYF. The CDR3 DNA reads as TGTGCCAGCAGCTTCGACAGTACTTTCGACGAGCAGTACTTC.

This chain links TRBV14 with TRBJ2-1; TRBD2 agrees at 11 bases. CDR3 length equals 16 residues. Germline values: CDR1 SGHDN, CDR2 FVKESK. Trimming at V came to 5 bases and at J to 7 bases, leaving 10 bases not matched to a gene. CDR3 loop: CASSTVLAGARNEQFF. The CDR3, as DNA: TGTGCCAGCAGCACTGTACTAGCGGGAGCAAGGAATGAGCAGTTCTTC. Variable domain in full (rest from reference TRBV14 and TRBJ2-1): EAGVTQFPSHSVIEKGQTVTLRCDPISGHDNLYWYRRVMGKEIKFLLHFVKESKQDESGMPNNRFLAERTGGTYSTLKVQPAELEDSGVYFCASSTVLAGARNEQFFGPGTRLTVL.

Only one count was recorded for this clone. The chain couples TRBV5-1 to TRBJ2-7; weak D call: TRBD2 (6 bases). Germline V gives CDR1 SGHRS, CDR2 YFSETQ. The CDR3 totals 14 residues. Trimming shortened V by 4 bases and J by 4 bases, and 15 bases separated the two germline ends. The CDR3 DNA reads as TGCGCCAGCAGCGTAGGCGGGGTTGTTTACGAGCAGTACTTC. Translated, it gives CASSVGGVVYEQYF.

This CDR3 reads CASSLTSGSSYEQYF. The CDR3 DNA reads as TGTGCCAGCAGCTTGACTAGCGGGAGCTCCTACGAGCAGTACTTC. This sequence joins TRBV5-4 and TRBJ2-7, with TRBD2 matching over 11 bases. CDR3 size: 15 residues. Germline V lookup: CDR1 SGHNT, CDR2 YYREEE (reference sequence). J was trimmed by 0 bases and V by 1 base; bases with no gene match: 0.

The rearrangement joins TRBV6-5 to TRBJ1-2, with D perhaps TRBD1 (5 bases). Trimming stripped 5 bases from V and 4 bases from J, with 14 bases between. The CDR3 contains 14 residues. The germline gives CDR1 MNHEY, CDR2 SVGAGI. The CDR3 reads CASSPGGYAYGYTF. CDR3 coding DNA: TGTGCCAGCAGTCCCGGGGGGTATGCCTATGGCTACACCTTC.

The chain couples TRBV9 to TRBJ2-2; maybe TRBD2 (5 bases). CDR1 and CDR2 from the germline V gene are SGDLS and YYNGEE. Trimming cost V 2 bases and J 0 bases, with 8 bases left between them. This CDR3 region has 15 residues. The CDR3 sequence is CASSVTTTNTGELFF. In DNA form, the CDR3 reads TGTGCCAGCAGCGTGACTACGACGAACACCGGGGAGCTGTTTTTT.

This chain links TRBV2 with TRBJ1-5; TRBD1 might be the D (6 bases). The V gene's germline CDR1 is SNHLY and CDR2 FYNNEI. The CDR3 covers 15 residues. Between the trimmed V and J ends, which lost 6 bases and 3 bases, there was a span of 15 bases. The CDR3: CASREQGLHNQPQHF. CDR3 sequence (DNA): TGTGCCAGCAGGGAACAGGGACTACACAATCAGCCCCAGCATTTT.

V and J are TRBV18 and TRBJ1-4; 12 positions match TRBD1. Trimming took 6 bases from V and 7 from J; bases not matched to a gene: 6. The CDR3 runs 15 residues. Germline CDR1 and CDR2: KGHSH and LQKENI. As DNA, the CDR3 is TGTGCCAGCTCTCCCGGGACAGGGGGCCGTGAAAAACTGTTTTTT. This sequence encodes CASSPGTGGREKLFF.

The chain has TRBV6-5 and TRBJ1-5; D gene uncertain. V lost 6 bases and J 1 base, leaving 10 bases between the germline ends. There are 14 residues in the CDR3. Germline V lookup: CDR1 MNHEY, CDR2 SVGAGI. In DNA, the CDR3 is TGTGCCAGCAGCCCCGGGAGAAGCAATCAGCCCCAGCATTTT. Protein product: CASSPGRSNQPQHF.

The rearrangement joins TRBV19 to TRBJ1-2; D possibly corresponds to TRBD1 (5 bases). This CDR3 region has 17 residues. Trimming took off 1 base at V and 7 bases at J, with 22 bases between the two ends. Germline V gene data show CDR1 as LNHDA and CDR2 as SQIVND (reference sequence). Here the CDR3 reads CASSIGGSGGEWGGYTF. Here the CDR3 DNA reads TGTGCCAGTAGTATAGGGGGGAGCGGGGGTGAATGGGGTGGCTACACCTTC.

The chain is built from TRBV6-5 and TRBJ2-7; TRBD1 matches 7 bases. Germline V lookup: CDR1 MNHEY, CDR2 SVGAGI. The trim removed 2 bases at V and 5 bases at J, leaving 9 bases unmatched. CDR3 length: 15 amino acids. CDR3 region: CASSYNINRGHEQYF. In DNA, the CDR3 is TGTGCCAGCAGTTACAACATCAACAGGGGTCACGAGCAGTACTTC.

This chain connects TRBV11-2 to TRBJ2-5, with D perhaps matching TRBD1 (6 bases). CDR1 SGHAT and CDR2 FQNNGV come from the germline V gene. This CDR3 has 15 amino acids. Trimming removed 7 bases at V and 5 bases at J, with 20 bases between. The DNA of the CDR3 is TGTGCCAGCACCCGAAACAGGGTTCTCGGGGAGACCCAGTACTTC. Its translation: CASTRNRVLGETQYF.

The J gene is TRBJ2-5, the V gene TRBV27; perhaps TRBD1 as D (6 bases). The CDR3 is 15 residues long. The V and J ends lost 8 bases and 6 bases respectively, with 22 bases between them. Germline CDR1 reads MNHEY; CDR2 reads SMNVEV (reference sequence). The CDR3 loop reads CASPKGDTFGKTQYF. In DNA, the CDR3 is TGTGCCAGCCCGAAGGGGGATACATTCGGGAAGACCCAGTACTTC.